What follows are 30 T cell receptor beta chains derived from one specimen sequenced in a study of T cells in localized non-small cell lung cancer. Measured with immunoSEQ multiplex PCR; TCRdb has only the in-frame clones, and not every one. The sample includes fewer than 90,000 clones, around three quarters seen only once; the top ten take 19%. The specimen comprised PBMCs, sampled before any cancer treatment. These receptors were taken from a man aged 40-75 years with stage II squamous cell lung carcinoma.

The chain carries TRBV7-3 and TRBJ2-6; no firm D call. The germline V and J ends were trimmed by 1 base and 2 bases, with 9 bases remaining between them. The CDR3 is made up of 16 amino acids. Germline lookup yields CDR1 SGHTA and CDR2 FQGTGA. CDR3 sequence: CASSLISRTGANVLTF. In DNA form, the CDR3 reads TGTGCCAGCAGCTTAATATCCAGGACTGGGGCCAACGTCCTGACTTTC.

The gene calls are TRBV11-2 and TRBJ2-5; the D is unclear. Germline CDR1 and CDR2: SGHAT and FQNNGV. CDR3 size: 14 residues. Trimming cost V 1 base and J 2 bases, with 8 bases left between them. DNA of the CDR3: TGTGCCAGCAGCTTAGCCCGGGTACAAGAGACCCAGTACTTC. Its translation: CASSLARVQETQYF.

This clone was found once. The chain's CDR3 is CASRSRRGAYEQYF. CDR3 DNA: TGTGCCAGCAGGTCTCGCCGGGGAGCCTACGAGCAGTACTTC. This chain uses TRBV5-8 with TRBJ2-7; D perhaps matches TRBD2 (5 bases). Germline lookup yields CDR1 SGHTS and CDR2 YDEGEE. This CDR3 is 14 amino acids long. Trimming took off 5 bases at V and 2 bases at J, with 14 bases between the two ends.

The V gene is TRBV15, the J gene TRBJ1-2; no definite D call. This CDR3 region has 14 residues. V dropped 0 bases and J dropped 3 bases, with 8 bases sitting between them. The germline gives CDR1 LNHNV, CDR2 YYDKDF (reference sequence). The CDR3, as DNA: TGTGCCACCAGCAGAGACTACTTCGACTATGGCTACACCTTC. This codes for CATSRDYFDYGYTF.

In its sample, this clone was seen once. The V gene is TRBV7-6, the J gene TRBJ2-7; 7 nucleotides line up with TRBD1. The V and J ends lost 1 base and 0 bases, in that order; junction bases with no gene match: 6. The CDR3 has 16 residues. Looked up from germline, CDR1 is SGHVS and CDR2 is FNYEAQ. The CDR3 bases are TGTGCCAGCAGCTTAGTACCCGGGACAGACTCCTACGAGCAGTACTTC. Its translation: CASSLVPGTDSYEQYF.

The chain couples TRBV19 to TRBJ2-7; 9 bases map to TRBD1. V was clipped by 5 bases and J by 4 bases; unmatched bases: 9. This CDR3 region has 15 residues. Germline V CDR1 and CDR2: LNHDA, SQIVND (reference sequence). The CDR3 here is CASSQQGQGNYEQYF. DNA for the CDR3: TGTGCCAGTAGTCAACAGGGACAGGGAAATTACGAGCAGTACTTC.

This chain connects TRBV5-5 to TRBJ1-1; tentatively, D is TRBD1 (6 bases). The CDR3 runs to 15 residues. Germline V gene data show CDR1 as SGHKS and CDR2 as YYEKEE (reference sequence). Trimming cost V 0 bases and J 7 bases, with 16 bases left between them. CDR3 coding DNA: TGTGCCAGCAGCTTGGGACAGGACCCAAGGGTTGAAGCTTTCTTT. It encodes CASSLGQDPRVEAFF.

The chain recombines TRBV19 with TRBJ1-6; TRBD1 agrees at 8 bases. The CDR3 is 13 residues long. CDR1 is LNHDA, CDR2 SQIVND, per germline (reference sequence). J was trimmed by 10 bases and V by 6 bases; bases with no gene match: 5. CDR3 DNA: TGTGCCAGTAGGACCGGACAGGGATCACCCCTCCACTTT. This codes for CASRTGQGSPLHF.

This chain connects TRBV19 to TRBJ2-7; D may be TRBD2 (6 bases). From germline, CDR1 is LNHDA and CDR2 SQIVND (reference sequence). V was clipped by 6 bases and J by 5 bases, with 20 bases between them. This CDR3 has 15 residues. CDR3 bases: TGTGCCAGTAGCCCCAAGAAGGCGGGAAGCAACGAGCAGTACTTC. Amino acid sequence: CASSPKKAGSNEQYF.

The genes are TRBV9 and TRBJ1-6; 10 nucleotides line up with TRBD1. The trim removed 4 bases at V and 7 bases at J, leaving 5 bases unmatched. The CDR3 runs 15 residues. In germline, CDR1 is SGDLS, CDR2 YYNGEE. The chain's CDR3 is CASSPGQGQNSPLHF. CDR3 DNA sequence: TGTGCCAGCAGCCCGGGACAGGGGCAGAATTCACCCCTCCACTTT.

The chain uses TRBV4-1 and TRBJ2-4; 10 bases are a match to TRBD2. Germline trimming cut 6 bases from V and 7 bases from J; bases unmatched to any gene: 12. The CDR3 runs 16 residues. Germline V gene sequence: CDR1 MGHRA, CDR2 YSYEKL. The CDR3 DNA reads TGCGCCAGCAGACCTACCCTAGCGGGAGAAATTAACATTCAGTACTTC. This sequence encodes CASRPTLAGEINIQYF.

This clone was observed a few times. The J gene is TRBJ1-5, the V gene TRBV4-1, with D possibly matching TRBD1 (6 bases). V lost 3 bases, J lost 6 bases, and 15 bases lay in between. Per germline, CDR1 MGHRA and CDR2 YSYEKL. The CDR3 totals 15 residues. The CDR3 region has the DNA TGCGCCAGCAGCCAGGACAGTTTGGGCCGTCAGCCCCAGCATTTT. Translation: CASSQDSLGRQPQHF.

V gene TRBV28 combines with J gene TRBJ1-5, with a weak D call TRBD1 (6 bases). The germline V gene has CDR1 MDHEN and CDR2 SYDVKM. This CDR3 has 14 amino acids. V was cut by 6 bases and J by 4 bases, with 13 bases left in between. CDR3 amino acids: CASREGGPNQPQHF. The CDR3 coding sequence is TGTGCCAGCAGGGAGGGGGGGCCTAATCAGCCCCAGCATTTT.

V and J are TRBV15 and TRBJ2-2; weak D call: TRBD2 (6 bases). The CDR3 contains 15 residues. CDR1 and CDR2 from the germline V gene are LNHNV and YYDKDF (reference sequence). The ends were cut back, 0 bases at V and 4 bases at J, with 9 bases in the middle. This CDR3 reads CATSRDGGGTGELFF. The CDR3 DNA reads TGTGCCACCAGCAGAGACGGGGGAGGCACCGGGGAGCTGTTTTTT.

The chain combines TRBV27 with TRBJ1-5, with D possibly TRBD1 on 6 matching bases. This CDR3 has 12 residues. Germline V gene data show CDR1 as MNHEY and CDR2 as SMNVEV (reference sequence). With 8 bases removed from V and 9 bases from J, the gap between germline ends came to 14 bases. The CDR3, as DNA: TGTGCCAGCGGGACACCCACCGGGCCCCAGCATTTT. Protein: CASGTPTGPQHF.

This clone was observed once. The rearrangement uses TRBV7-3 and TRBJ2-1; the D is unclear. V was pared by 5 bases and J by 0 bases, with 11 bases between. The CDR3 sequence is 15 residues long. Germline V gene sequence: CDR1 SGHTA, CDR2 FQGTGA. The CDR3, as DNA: TGTGCCAGCAGCCCCGGATGGAGCTCCTACAATGAGCAGTTCTTC. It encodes CASSPGWSSYNEQFF. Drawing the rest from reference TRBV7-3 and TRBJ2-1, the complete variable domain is GAGVSQTPSNKVTEKGKYVELRCDPISGHTALYWYRQSLGQGPEFLIYFQGTGAADDSGLPNDRFFAVRPEGSVSTLKIQRTERGDSAVYLCASSPGWSSYNEQFFGPGTRLTVL.

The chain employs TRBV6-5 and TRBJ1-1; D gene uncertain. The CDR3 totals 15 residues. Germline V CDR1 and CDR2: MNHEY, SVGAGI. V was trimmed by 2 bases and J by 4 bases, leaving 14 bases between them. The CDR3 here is CASSYSARAGTEAFF. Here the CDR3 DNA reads TGTGCCAGCAGTTACAGTGCAAGGGCCGGCACTGAAGCTTTCTTT.

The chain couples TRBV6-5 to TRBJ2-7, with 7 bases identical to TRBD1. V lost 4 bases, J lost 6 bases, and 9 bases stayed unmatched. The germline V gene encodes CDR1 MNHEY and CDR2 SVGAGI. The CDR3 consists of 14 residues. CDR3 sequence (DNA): TGTGCCAGCAGTTCACCCGGGACAGTGGGCGAGCAGTACTTC. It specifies CASSSPGTVGEQYF.

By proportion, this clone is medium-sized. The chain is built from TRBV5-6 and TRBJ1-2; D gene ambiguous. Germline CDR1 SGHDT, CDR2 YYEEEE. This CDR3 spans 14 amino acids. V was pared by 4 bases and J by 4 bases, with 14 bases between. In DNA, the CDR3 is TGTGCCAGCAGCCGGGTGACTGAGGGCTATGGCTACACCTTC. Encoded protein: CASSRVTEGYGYTF.

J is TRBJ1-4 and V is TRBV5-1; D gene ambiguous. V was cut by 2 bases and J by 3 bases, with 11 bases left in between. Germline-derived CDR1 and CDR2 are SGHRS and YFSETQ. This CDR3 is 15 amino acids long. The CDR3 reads CASSFGPGSNEKLFF. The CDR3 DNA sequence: TGCGCCAGCAGCTTCGGTCCGGGGTCTAATGAAAAACTGTTTTTT.

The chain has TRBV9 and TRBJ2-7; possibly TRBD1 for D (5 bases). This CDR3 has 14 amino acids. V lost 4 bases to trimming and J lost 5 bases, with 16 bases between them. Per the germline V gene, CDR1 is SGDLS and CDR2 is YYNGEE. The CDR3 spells CASSPNQGLHEQYF. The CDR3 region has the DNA TGTGCCAGCAGCCCGAACCAGGGCCTCCACGAGCAGTACTTC.

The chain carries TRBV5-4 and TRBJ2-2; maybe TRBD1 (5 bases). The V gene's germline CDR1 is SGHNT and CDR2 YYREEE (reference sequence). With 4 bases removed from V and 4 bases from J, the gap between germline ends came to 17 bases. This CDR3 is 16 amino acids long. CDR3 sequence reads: CASSPGNRQSTGELFF. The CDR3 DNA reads TGTGCCAGCAGCCCCGGTAACAGGCAATCCACCGGGGAGCTGTTTTTT.

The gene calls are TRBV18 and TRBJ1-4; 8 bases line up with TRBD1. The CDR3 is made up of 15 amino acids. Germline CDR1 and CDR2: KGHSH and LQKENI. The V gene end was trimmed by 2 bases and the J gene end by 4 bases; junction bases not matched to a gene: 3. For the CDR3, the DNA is TGTGCCAGCTCACCAGGACAGGGCTATAATGAAAAACTGTTTTTT. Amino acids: CASSPGQGYNEKLFF.

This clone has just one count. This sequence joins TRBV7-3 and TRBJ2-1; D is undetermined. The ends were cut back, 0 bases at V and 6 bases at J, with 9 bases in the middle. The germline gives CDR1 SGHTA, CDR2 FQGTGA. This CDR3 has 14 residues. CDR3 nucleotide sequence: TGTGCCAGCAGCTTAACTCATTCTAGCAATGAGCAGTTCTTC. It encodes CASSLTHSSNEQFF.

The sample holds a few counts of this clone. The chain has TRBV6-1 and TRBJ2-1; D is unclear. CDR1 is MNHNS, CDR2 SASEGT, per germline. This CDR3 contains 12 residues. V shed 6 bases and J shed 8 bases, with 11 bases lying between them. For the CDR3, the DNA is TGTGCCAGCAGCCCCGGGTGGGATGAGCAGTTCTTC. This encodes CASSPGWDEQFF.

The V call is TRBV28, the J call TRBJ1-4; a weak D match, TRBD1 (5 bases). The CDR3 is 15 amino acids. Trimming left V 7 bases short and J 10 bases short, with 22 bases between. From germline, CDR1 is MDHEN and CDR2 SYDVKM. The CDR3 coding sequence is TGTGCCAGCACCTTATCCGGGACCCGGAACGGAAAACTGTTTTTT. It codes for CASTLSGTRNGKLFF.

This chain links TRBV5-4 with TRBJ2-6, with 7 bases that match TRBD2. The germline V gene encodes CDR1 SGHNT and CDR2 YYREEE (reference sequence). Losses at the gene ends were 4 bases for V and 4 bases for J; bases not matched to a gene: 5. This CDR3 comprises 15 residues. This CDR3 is CASSPREAGANVLTF. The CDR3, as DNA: TGTGCCAGCAGCCCTCGGGAGGCCGGGGCCAACGTCCTGACTTTC. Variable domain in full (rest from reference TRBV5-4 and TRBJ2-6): ETGVTQSPTHLIKTRGQQVTLRCSSQSGHNTVSWYQQALGQGPQFIFQYYREEENGRGNFPPRFSGLQFPNYSSELNVNALELDDSALYLCASSPREAGANVLTFGAGSRLTVL.

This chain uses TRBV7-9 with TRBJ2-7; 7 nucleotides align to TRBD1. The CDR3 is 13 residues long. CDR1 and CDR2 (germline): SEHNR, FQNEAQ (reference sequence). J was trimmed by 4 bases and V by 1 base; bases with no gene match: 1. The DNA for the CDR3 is TGTGCCAGCAGCTTAGAGGGGGCTTACGAGCAGTACTTC. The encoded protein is CASSLEGAYEQYF.

The CDR3 DNA sequence: TGTGCCAGCAGCGGGGGGTCCTACAATGAGCAGTTCTTC. Its protein product is CASSGGSYNEQFF. The rearrangement links TRBV7-9 to TRBJ2-1; a weak D match, TRBD2 (6 bases). CDR1 SEHNR and CDR2 FQNEAQ come from the germline V gene (reference sequence). This CDR3 has 13 amino acids. Trimming stripped 5 bases from V and 1 base from J, with 6 bases between.

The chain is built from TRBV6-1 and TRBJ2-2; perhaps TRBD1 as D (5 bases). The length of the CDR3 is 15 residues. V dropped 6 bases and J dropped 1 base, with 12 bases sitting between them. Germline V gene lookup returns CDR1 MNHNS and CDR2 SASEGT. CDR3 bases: TGTGCCAGCAGCTTCGGACATATGAACACCGGGGAGCTGTTTTTT. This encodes CASSFGHMNTGELFF.